This T cell receptor (beta chain) was sequenced in a study of blood T cells in healthy people across ages. Looking at the study overall: Per two T cells, about one barcoded beta molecule was captured through template switching.

This CDR3 is 13 amino acids long. Germline-derived CDR1 and CDR2 are LGHDT and YNNKEL (reference sequence). A J-beta primer mix and a sample-barcoded 5' primer were used in a second PCR of about 7 to 12 cycles. MiXCR was run by TCRdb on the 5' RACE reads, yielding one entry per CDR3 protein. The sample gives about 830,000 distinct CDR3 sequences, 55% to 75% of which show up once; approximately 23% is in the top ten. Study outcomes and limitations: Naive CD4+ cell counts and diversity both ran higher in long-lived than in aged donors. Naive and antigen-experienced cells were not separated, limiting conclusive comparison.

Remarks on this clonotype: Its target is not known.

The chain combines TRBV3-1 with TRBJ2-7; no clear D gene. The J call could be wrong; TRBJ2-5 is a better fit for the DNA end. The sequence came from a man under 40 in good health. Sequenced material: blood. The CDR3 spells CASSQGVRETQYF. Written as DNA, the CDR3 is TGTGCCAGCAGCCAAGGGGTCCGGGAGACCCAGTACTTC.